This TCR beta chain was sequenced during a study of OX40 agonist ivuxolimab in advanced cancers. If patients had autoimmune disease history or systemic immunosuppression, they were excluded. The CDR3 runs 15 residues. V lost 6 bases and J 4 bases, leaving 16 bases between the germline ends. In germline, CDR1 is SGHAT, CDR2 FQNNGV. Produced via immunoSEQ multiplex PCR; TCRdb's table is partial and in-frame only. The sample lists tens of thousands of clones; about nine tenths were seen once. The sequence derives from an adult with an advanced solid tumor such as melanoma, head and neck, liver or kidney cancer. Material: CD4+ or CD8+ T cells sorted from blood, obtained in a trial of the OX40 agonist ivuxolimab. This chain links TRBV11-2 with TRBJ2-1; possibly TRBD2 for D (6 bases). The CDR3 DNA follows: TGTGCCAGCAGGCAACCCGGGACTTATTACAATGAGCAGTTCTTC. Translating it yields CASRQPGTYYNEQFF. The full variable domain, in which reference TRBV11-2 and TRBJ2-1 provide the parts outside the CDR3, is EAGVAQSPRYKIIEKRQSVAFWCNPISGHATLYWYQQILGQGPKLLIQFQNNGVVDDSQLPKDRFSAERLKGVDSTLKIQPAKLEDSAVYLCASRQPGTYYNEQFFGPGTRLTVL.